These T cell receptor beta chains were read from a single sample in a study of blood T cell repertoires in COVID-19. The protocol was immunoSEQ multiplex PCR, while the TCRdb copy is restricted to in-frame clones and leaves out a portion. This table holds around 200,000 clones, about 84% found once. The sequencing sample was made of peripheral blood. The receptor source for this set is a person between 65 and 80 years old with COVID-19, enrolled during active disease. CDR3s include the opening cysteine and the closing phenylalanine or tryptophan.

>TRBV6-5
CASRPQDKEGGKLFF
>TRBV13
CASSRDLGLRGYTF
>TRBV28
CASSETPGQGSEAFF
>TRBV5-1
CASWGTGIDGYTF
>TRBV10-3
CATGTNEEQYF
>TRBV5-6
CASSSGTGIQPQHF
>TRBV27
CASSSRGMSSYEQYF
>TRBV19
CASEPRDRAREQFF
>TRBV7-8
CASSSLAGVFYEQYF
>TRBV7-2
CASSTRDRGRYEQYF
>TRBV10-1
CASSPIEDEQYF
>TRBV5-1
CASSPTEGLANEQFF
>TRBV11-2
CASSLDRAGTTDTQYF
>TRBV10-3
CAIMGDRRNSPLHF
>TRBV19
CASSSGTGAYIGPLHF
>TRBV6-2/TRBV6-3
CASSYLEETQYF
>TRBV6-5
CASRGQGVNEAFF
>TRBV28
CASSLLTGGNEKLFF
>TRBV19
CASSIKDSLNQPQHF
>TRBV11-1
CASSIQGSLGETQYF
>TRBV9
CASSVGERYAQYF
>TRBV14
CASSHAGGGTYEQYF
>TRBV24-1
CATSDSLAGALDTQYF
>TRBV19
CASSILGTGQGAYEQYF
>TRBV19
CASSNLRQGGEKLFF
>TRBV6-5
CASTRRRDNYGYTF
>TRBV20-1
CSASRSGYTGELFF
>TRBV5-8
CASSLRGAPYNEQFF
>TRBV28
CASSSPGTSSEQFF
>TRBV4-1
CASSHDQGVKNIQYF
>TRBV12-3/TRBV12-4
CASSSEVDTEAFF
>TRBV7-9
CASSSQGNTEAFF
>TRBV13
CASSPWTEDYSPLHF
>TRBV7-2
CASSLDGPEQPQHF
>TRBV16
CASSQTQGGEKLFF
>TRBV25-1
CASSARSQEGEQYF
>TRBV6-2/TRBV6-3
CASSYEFREAFF
>TRBV4-3
CASSQLTSGGPNYGYTF
>TRBV28
CASRTPGGPYEQYF